These 10 T cell receptor beta chains share one sample of origin, sequenced in a study of cytomegalovirus exposure and HLA in healthy donors. Data came from immunoSEQ multiplex PCR; TCRdb stores just in-frame clones and leaves some out. The sample yields under 250,000 clones, less than 90% seen once. The material sequenced was PBMCs. The receptors were gathered from a woman between 18 and 29 years old in good health and CMV-seronegative.

The rearrangement uses TRBV13 and TRBJ2-3; TRBD1 or TRBD2 may be the D gene (5 bases each). CDR1 is PRHDT, CDR2 FYEKMQ, per germline (reference sequence). V lost 4 bases and J 9 bases, leaving 14 bases between the germline ends. The CDR3 has 13 residues. The CDR3 sequence: CASSSRDPQTQYF. In DNA form, the CDR3 reads TGTGCCAGCAGCTCCCGGGACCCCCAAACGCAGTATTTT.

This chain uses TRBV9 with TRBJ1-2, with 7 bases aligning to TRBD1. CDR1 and CDR2 (germline): SGDLS, YYNGEE. V lost 0 bases and J lost 3; bases outside the gene matches: 8. The CDR3 runs to 16 residues. CDR3 protein: CASSVADQGGYYGYTF. CDR3 sequence (DNA): TGTGCCAGCAGCGTAGCTGACCAGGGGGGGTACTATGGCTACACCTTC. The full variable domain, completed using reference TRBV9 and TRBJ1-2, is DSGVTQTPKHLITATGQRVTLRCSPRSGDLSVYWYQQSLDQGLQFLIQYYNGEERAKGNILERFSAQQFPDLHSELNLSSLELGDSALYFCASSVADQGGYYGYTFGSGTRLTVV.

The rearrangement joins TRBV28 to TRBJ1-1; D unclear. Germline V gene data show CDR1 as MDHEN and CDR2 as SYDVKM. This CDR3 region has 13 residues. Trimming stripped 1 base from V and 10 bases from J, with 13 bases between. CDR3 amino acids: CASSLSPLVGAFF. The CDR3 region has the DNA TGTGCCAGCAGTTTATCCCCACTGGTTGGAGCTTTCTTT.

This rearrangement joins TRBV5-1 to TRBJ1-2; perhaps TRBD1 as D (6 bases). Trimming shortened V by 7 bases and J by 4 bases, and 29 bases separated the two germline ends. The CDR3 extends over 18 amino acids. Germline assignment: CDR1 SGHRS and CDR2 YFSETQ. This CDR3 is CASRPGEGGFKDSYGYTF. The DNA for the CDR3 is TGCGCCAGCCGCCCAGGGGAGGGTGGTTTTAAGGATTCCTATGGCTACACCTTC. Full variable domain (outside the CDR3, taken from reference TRBV5-1 and TRBJ1-2): KAGVTQTPRYLIKTRGQQVTLSCSPISGHRSVSWYQQTPGQGLQFLFEYFSETQRNKGNFPGRFSGRQFSNSRSEMNVSTLELGDSALYLCASRPGEGGFKDSYGYTFGSGTRLTVV.

The chain has TRBV30 and TRBJ1-3; the D is unclear. The CDR3 consists of 14 residues. The germline gives CDR1 GTSNPN, CDR2 SVGIG (reference sequence). The ends were cut back, 3 bases at V and 7 bases at J, with 16 bases in the middle. In nucleotides, the CDR3 is TGTGCCTGGAGGTCAGGCAGAAAGCTGAACACCATATATTTT. This sequence encodes CAWRSGRKLNTIYF.

The J gene is TRBJ2-7, the V gene TRBV28; D ambiguous. Per germline, CDR1 MDHEN and CDR2 SYDVKM. V lost 8 bases and J 0 bases, leaving 11 bases between the germline ends. The CDR3 length is 13 residues. CDR3 sequence reads: CASQALTSYEQYF. For the CDR3, the DNA is TGTGCCAGCCAGGCTTTGACCTCCTACGAGCAGTACTTC.

The chain is built from TRBV5-1 and TRBJ1-1; the match to TRBD1 covers 7 bases. Germline CDR1 SGHRS, CDR2 YFSETQ. The CDR3 is 13 residues long. The V and J ends lost 5 bases and 7 bases, in that order; junction bases with no gene match: 8. CDR3 loop: CASRARTGVEAFF. The CDR3 coding sequence is TGCGCCAGCAGGGCGCGGACAGGTGTTGAAGCTTTCTTT.

The chain employs TRBV19 and TRBJ1-4; 7 bases line up with TRBD1. The V segment lost 4 bases and the J segment 3 bases; nucleotides outside the gene matches: 8. CDR3 size: 16 residues. Germline V gene lookup returns CDR1 LNHDA and CDR2 SQIVND (reference sequence). The CDR3 bases are TGTGCCAGTAGTAGGACAGGTGGGGCGGCTAATGAAAAACTGTTTTTT. Translation: CASSRTGGAANEKLFF.

The chain carries TRBV28 and TRBJ1-1; D ambiguous. The CDR3 extends over 13 amino acids. Germline V CDR1 and CDR2: MDHEN, SYDVKM. Trimming removed 6 bases from V and 1 base from J, with 9 bases in between. The CDR3 DNA sequence: TGTGCCAGCAGCAGGACGGCGAACACTGAAGCTTTCTTT. As protein: CASSRTANTEAFF.

This rearrangement joins TRBV5-4 to TRBJ2-6; D is uncertain. V lost 3 bases, J lost 1 base, and 8 bases lay in between. This CDR3 has 15 residues. The germline gives CDR1 SGHNT, CDR2 YYREEE (reference sequence). The CDR3 DNA follows: TGTGCCAGCAGCTCCGCGAGATCTGGGGCCAACGTCCTGACTTTC. Amino acid sequence: CASSSARSGANVLTF.